These T cell receptor beta chains were read from a single sample in a study of shared clonotypes between healthy human individuals. Profiled with immunoSEQ multiplex PCR; TCRdb holds only in-frame clones, not every one. The sample holds millions of clones, about 95% seen once. The sequencing input was naive CD4+ T cells sorted from blood. The origin of the receptors is a man between 18 and 29 years old in good health. CDR3s include the opening cysteine and the closing phenylalanine or tryptophan. D genes are given only for firm matches. Size tells how often a clone was seen (once, few, many) or the class of an expanded clone, and some rows leave it out.

d_gene	v_gene	j_gene	abundance	CDR3aa	CDR3nt
.	TRBV21-1	TRBJ2-2	.	CASSKFCGGGSGELFF	TGTGCCAGCAGCAAATTCTGTGGGGGAGGTTCCGGGGAGCTGTTTTTT
.	TRBV10-1	TRBJ1-6	.	CASSESTYNSPLHF	TGCGCCAGCAGTGAGTCAACCTATAATTCACCCCTCCACTTT
.	TRBV28	TRBJ1-2	.	CASSLWGDYGYTF	TGTGCCAGCAGTTTATGGGGGGATTATGGCTACACCTTC
.	TRBV7-3	TRBJ2-1	.	CASSLSMGGYNEQFF	TGTGCCAGCAGCTTATCTATGGGGGGATACAATGAGCAGTTCTTC
.	TRBV28	TRBJ1-2	.	CASSLGHQGGNGYTF	TGTGCCAGCAGTTTGGGCCATCAAGGGGGGAATGGCTACACCTTC
.	TRBV5-6	TRBJ2-5	.	CASSLGLEDGTQYF	TGTGCCAGCAGCTTGGGTCTAGAGGACGGGACCCAGTACTTC
TRBD1	TRBV19	TRBJ1-1	.	CASSNRGQMNTEAFF	TGTGCCAGTAGTAACAGGGGCCAAATGAACACTGAAGCTTTCTTT
TRBD1	TRBV30	TRBJ1-2	.	CAWYRDRGDYGYTF	TGTGCCTGGTACCGGGACAGAGGGGACTATGGCTACACCTTC
.	TRBV2	TRBJ1-5	.	CASSGVGGGREPQHF	TGTGCCAGCAGTGGGGTTGGCGGGGGAAGGGAGCCCCAGCATTTT
.	TRBV5-1	TRBJ2-5	.	CASSFTTGTKETQYF	TGCGCCAGCAGCTTCACCACAGGGACTAAAGAGACCCAGTACTTC
.	TRBV6-1	TRBJ1-1	few	CASSGTVNTEAFF	TGTGCCAGCAGTGGGACAGTGAACACTGAAGCTTTCTTT
.	TRBV28	TRBJ2-7	.	CASSFPDRAGVEQYF	TGTGCCAGCAGTTTCCCGGACAGGGCGGGGGTCGAGCAGTACTTC
.	TRBV10-1	TRBJ2-2	.	CASSEYAGELFF	TGCGCCAGCAGTGAGTACGCCGGGGAGCTGTTTTTT
.	TRBV4-1	TRBJ2-3	.	CASSHPLDTQYF	TGCGCCAGCAGCCACCCCTTAGATACGCAGTATTTT
.	TRBV19	TRBJ1-1	.	CASTPGRARPEAFF	TGTGCCAGTACCCCGGGGAGGGCGAGGCCTGAAGCTTTCTTT
.	TRBV7-9	TRBJ1-4	once	CASSLGGDAEKLFF	TGTGCCAGCAGCTTAGGGGGGGATGCTGAAAAACTGTTTTTT
.	TRBV9	TRBJ2-1	.	CASSVKERTIYNEQFF	TGTGCCAGCAGCGTAAAGGAGAGGACTATCTACAATGAGCAGTTCTTC
.	TRBV6-5	TRBJ2-2	.	CASWGLGGDAGELFF	TGTGCCAGCTGGGGATTGGGCGGGGATGCCGGGGAGCTGTTTTTT
.	TRBV30	TRBJ1-3	.	CAGIVNGNTIYF	TGTGCCGGGATCGTGAATGGAAACACCATATATTTT
.	TRBV9	TRBJ2-7	.	CASSRSTGSGYEQYF	TGTGCCAGCAGCAGATCGACAGGATCGGGGTACGAGCAGTACTTC
.	TRBV7-9	TRBJ2-5	.	CASSFGIGYQETQYF	TGTGCCAGCAGCTTTGGGATAGGTTACCAAGAGACCCAGTACTTC
TRBD2	TRBV23-1	TRBJ2-2	.	CASSQSRGGATGELFF	TGCGCCAGCAGTCAATCCCGGGGGGGTGCCACCGGGGAGCTGTTTTTT
TRBD2	TRBV5-1	TRBJ2-5	.	CASSAGPSGTSRETQYF	TGCGCCAGCAGCGCCGGGCCTAGCGGGACGTCACGGGAGACCCAGTACTTC
TRBD1	TRBV19	TRBJ1-1	.	CASTILSTGRHTEAFF	TGTGCCAGTACCATTTTATCGACAGGGAGACACACTGAAGCTTTCTTT
.	TRBV5-8	TRBJ2-3	.	CASSLDPGQRATQYF	TGTGCCAGCAGCTTGGACCCGGGACAGCGGGCTACGCAGTATTTT
.	TRBV5-1	TRBJ2-3	.	CASSLPGSETDTQYF	TGCGCCAGCAGCTTGCCAGGGAGCGAAACAGATACGCAGTATTTT
.	TRBV28	TRBJ1-1	once	CASSFVGGFSEAFF	TGTGCCAGCAGTTTTGTAGGGGGATTTTCTGAAGCTTTCTTT
.	TRBV7-2	TRBJ2-3	.	CASSLSGSSTDTQYF	TGTGCCAGCAGCTTAAGCGGATCTAGCACAGATACGCAGTATTTT
TRBD1	TRBV14	TRBJ1-2	.	CASSLLPGTGYGYTF	TGTGCCAGCAGCCTATTACCCGGGACAGGTTATGGCTACACCTTC
.	TRBV5-8	TRBJ1-1	.	CATSAWFGAGVNTEAFF	TGTGCCACCTCAGCTTGGTTCGGGGCAGGGGTGAACACTGAAGCTTTCTTT
TRBD1	TRBV28	TRBJ1-1	.	CASTQAKKGAPEAFF	TGTGCCAGCACCCAAGCAAAAAAGGGGGCCCCTGAAGCTTTCTTT